Shown below are 22 T cell receptor beta chains from a single sample sequenced in a study of patients with pleural tuberculosis (TCRdb year 2014). Sequencing took place on an Illumina Genome Analyzer IIx. The raw public reads went through TCRdb reprocessing: fastp at Q25, MiXCR clone calling, in-frame beta chains kept. Rows are combined by CDR3 protein, so each entry shows the most common genes and DNA. In this sample the table shows under 30,000 distinct CDR3 sequences, under 20% of which occur a single time. The ten largest account for about 3.7% of the sample. Sequencing input: peripheral blood. The receptors come from a human donor with pleural tuberculosis.

This clonotype was picked up many times. The chain is built from TRBV11-2 and TRBJ1-2; D gene uncertain. Between the trimmed V and J ends, which lost 5 bases and 3 bases, there was a span of 22 bases. The CDR3 sequence is 17 residues long. CDR1 SGHAT and CDR2 FQNNGV come from the germline V gene. The CDR3 loop reads CASSPPAVRYHHYGYTF. The DNA of the CDR3 is TGTGCCAGCAGCCCCCCCGCGGTCCGTTACCACCACTATGGCTACACCTTC.

There are many counts of this clonotype. The rearrangement links TRBV11-2 to TRBJ2-3; TRBD1 matches at 7 bases. The CDR3 spans 17 residues. With 6 bases clipped from V and 5 bases from J, the junction kept 17 bases outside the gene matches. Germline lookup yields CDR1 SGHAT and CDR2 FQNNGV. The CDR3 DNA follows: TGTGCCAGCAGTCCTCGACAGGGTGGAGTTCGGGAAGATACGCAGTATTTT. Amino acid sequence: CASSPRQGGVREDTQYF.

This clonotype was seen many times. The chain employs TRBV12-3 or TRBV12-4 and TRBJ1-1; D is unclear. The CDR3 is made up of 14 amino acids. With 2 bases removed from V and 2 bases from J, the gap between germline ends came to 9 bases. The chain's CDR3 is CASSLNSLNTEAFF. The DNA of the CDR3 is TGTGCCAGCAGTTTAAACAGCCTAAACACTGAAGCTTTCTTT.

This clonotype was observed at least ten times. The J gene is TRBJ1-3, the V gene TRBV3-1, with 7 bases that match TRBD1. Germline V gene sequence: CDR1 LGHDT, CDR2 YNNKEL (reference sequence). V lost 4 bases to trimming and J lost 0 bases; unmatched junction nucleotides: 3. The CDR3 loop spans 15 amino acids. Here the CDR3 DNA reads TGTGCCAGCAGCCGCGGGACAGTCTCTGGAAACACCATATATTTT. This sequence encodes CASSRGTVSGNTIYF.

This clonotype was counted ten times or more. The CDR3 coding sequence is TGTGCCAGCAGCCAGGACAGGGGAGATGGCTACACCTTC. This encodes CASSQDRGDGYTF. The chain carries TRBV16 and TRBJ1-2; TRBD1 matches 9 bases. The germline V gene has CDR1 KGHSY and CDR2 FQNENV. The CDR3 sequence is 13 residues long. V was clipped by 3 bases and J by 6 bases; unmatched bases: 2.

This clonotype was detected only a few times. With a much larger clone just one base away, this may be a read error. V and J are TRBV2 and TRBJ1-5; D remains unclear. Germline CDR1 is SNHLY and CDR2 is FYNNEI. The CDR3 totals 13 residues. Trimming took off 7 bases at V and 5 bases at J, with 12 bases between the two ends. The CDR3 sequence: CASTWISHQPQHF. CDR3 sequence (DNA): TGTGCCAGCACATGGATAAGTCATCAGCCCCAGCATTTT.

V gene TRBV10-3 combines with J gene TRBJ2-7, with D possibly matching TRBD2 (6 bases). Trimming took off 7 bases at V and 6 bases at J, with 16 bases between the two ends. Germline V gene sequence: CDR1 ENHRY, CDR2 SYGVKD. The CDR3 extends over 13 amino acids. The CDR3 region is CAITPGVGGEQYF. CDR3 nucleotide sequence: TGTGCCATCACCCCGGGGGTTGGGGGCGAGCAGTACTTC.

The table lists this clonotype with many counts. The gene calls are TRBV2 and TRBJ2-1, with 7 bases matching TRBD1. Trimming removed 6 bases from V and 6 bases from J; junction bases left unmatched: 2. This CDR3 has 12 residues. Germline V gene data show CDR1 as SNHLY and CDR2 as FYNNEI. The DNA of the CDR3 is TGTGCCAGCAGCGGACAGGTCAATGAGCAGTTCTTC. It translates to CASSGQVNEQFF.

The chain has TRBV3-1 and TRBJ2-1; TRBD2 matches at 10 bases. Losses at the gene ends were 4 bases for V and 7 bases for J; bases not matched to a gene: 13. In germline, CDR1 is LGHDT, CDR2 YNNKEL (reference sequence). The CDR3 length is 17 residues. This CDR3 is CASSRSELAGSTNEQFF. CDR3 nucleotide sequence: TGTGCCAGCAGCCGATCTGAACTAGCGGGAAGTACGAATGAGCAGTTCTTC.

This clonotype was seen at least ten times. The chain is built from TRBV28 and TRBJ1-5, with 8 bases fitting TRBD1. V shed 3 bases, J shed 1 base, and the junction held 14 bases outside the gene matches. CDR1 is MDHEN and CDR2 is SYDVKM in the germline V gene. This CDR3 is 19 amino acids long. The CDR3 nucleotides are TGTGCCAGCAGTTTCGGACAGGGTGATTATGAGGACAGCAATCAGCCCCAGCATTTT. Translating gives CASSFGQGDYEDSNQPQHF. Combining the CDR3 with reference TRBV28 and TRBJ1-5 gives the whole variable domain DVKVTQSSRYLVKRTGEKVFLECVQDMDHENMFWYRQDPGLGLRLIYFSYDVKMKEKGDIPEGYSVSREKKERFSLILESASTNQTSMYLCASSFGQGDYEDSNQPQHFGDGTRLSIL.

This clonotype was observed a few times. The genes are TRBV9 and TRBJ2-6, with D possibly being TRBD2 (6 bases). Per the germline V gene, CDR1 is SGDLS and CDR2 is YYNGEE. V shed 7 bases and J shed 0 bases, with 11 bases lying between them. The CDR3 is made up of 15 amino acids. CDR3 amino acids: CASGLLPSGANVLTF. The CDR3 DNA reads as TGTGCCAGCGGACTACTTCCCTCTGGGGCCAACGTCCTGACTTTC.

This clonotype was detected many times. This chain links TRBV29-1 with TRBJ2-3; D remains unclear. V was trimmed by 2 bases and J by 5 bases, leaving 17 bases between them. The CDR3 has 15 amino acids. The germline gives CDR1 SQVTM, CDR2 ANQGSEA. DNA for the CDR3: TGCAGCGTTGAACTAGGCCCTGCTTACGGAGATACGCAGTATTTT. Its protein product is CSVELGPAYGDTQYF.

Turning to this clonotype: A much more abundant neighbour one base away suggests this may be a read error. The rearrangement uses TRBV29-1 and TRBJ2-3, with a possible D match to TRBD2 (6 bases). This CDR3 is built from 12 residues. Germline CDR1 and CDR2: SQVTM and ANQGSEA. For the CDR3, the DNA is TGCAGCGTTGCTCTCCCGGGAGATACGCAGTGTTTT. Its protein is CSVALPGDTQCF.

The rearrangement joins TRBV2 to TRBJ1-1, with TRBD1 as a possible D gene (5 bases). Trimming shortened V by 6 bases and J by 0 bases, and 11 bases separated the two germline ends. The CDR3 sequence is 14 residues long. CDR1 and CDR2 from the germline V gene are SNHLY and FYNNEI. The CDR3 DNA reads TGTGCCAGCAGATCGGGACGGCTGAACACTGAAGCTTTCTTT. This encodes CASRSGRLNTEAFF.

At least ten counts were recorded for this clonotype. V gene TRBV7-6 combines with J gene TRBJ1-1; a possible D gene is TRBD1 (5 bases). The CDR3 extends over 16 amino acids. Trimming stripped 1 base from V and 3 bases from J, with 15 bases between. Germline assignment: CDR1 SGHVS and CDR2 FNYEAQ. Here the CDR3 reads CASSLEIAGRYTEAFF. The DNA of the CDR3 is TGTGCCAGCAGCTTAGAAATCGCAGGGAGATACACTGAAGCTTTCTTT.

Many counts were recorded for this clonotype. This chain connects TRBV4-3 to TRBJ2-7; TRBD2 might be the D (6 bases). Trimming left V 1 base short and J 3 bases short, with 10 bases between. The CDR3 loop spans 14 amino acids. CDR1 and CDR2 (germline): LGHNA, YSLEER. CDR3 nucleotide sequence: TGCGCCAGCAGCCAAGGTCCGGGACTCTACGAGCAGTACTTC. This translates into CASSQGPGLYEQYF.

Details on this clonotype: A much larger clone sits a single nucleotide away, making a read error possible. This chain connects TRBV30 to TRBJ1-2, with 10 positions matching TRBD1. Germline V CDR1 and CDR2: GTSNPN, SVGIG (reference sequence). Trimming removed 8 bases from V and 6 bases from J; junction bases left unmatched: 6. The CDR3 runs to 12 residues. DNA of the CDR3: TGTGCCCGGACCGGGACAGGGGATGGCTACACCTTC. Protein: CARTGTGDGYTF.

This clonotype was counted ten times or more. The chain uses TRBV7-2 and TRBJ1-5; D is unclear. CDR3 length: 14 amino acids. Trimming removed 5 bases at V and 3 bases at J, with 11 bases between. In germline, CDR1 is SGHTA, CDR2 FQGNSA. DNA for the CDR3: TGTGCCAGCAGCCCTCGGAGCCTCAATCAGCCCCAGCATTTT. Encoded protein: CASSPRSLNQPQHF.

In this sample, this clonotype is medium-sized. The chain employs TRBV27 and TRBJ1-1; maybe TRBD1 (5 bases). Deletions cut 4 bases from V and 5 bases from J, with 17 bases between. The germline CDR1 and CDR2 sequences are MNHEY and SMNVEV (reference sequence). This CDR3 has 15 amino acids. The CDR3 spells CASSSGRVEKTEAFF. In DNA, the CDR3 is TGTGCCAGCAGTTCGGGCAGGGTGGAGAAGACTGAAGCTTTCTTT.

This clonotype was seen ten or more times. The chain employs TRBV7-9 and TRBJ2-7, with a weak D call TRBD2 (6 bases). CDR1 is SEHNR and CDR2 is FQNEAQ in the germline V gene (reference sequence). V was clipped by 4 bases and J by 2 bases, with 15 bases between them. The CDR3 totals 15 residues. The CDR3: CASSSVGREAYEQYF. CDR3 nucleotides: TGTGCCAGCAGCTCAGTCGGCAGGGAGGCCTACGAGCAGTACTTC. Variable domain in full (rest from reference TRBV7-9 and TRBJ2-7): DTGVSQNPRHKITKRGQNVTFRCDPISEHNRLYWYRQTLGQGPEFLTYFQNEAQLEKSRLLSDRFSAERPKGSFSTLEIQRTEQGDSAMYLCASSSVGREAYEQYFGPGTRLTVT.

In the case of this clonotype: An end of the junction differs from the germline gene, which may be a read error. V usage is TRBV5-1 and J usage is TRBJ1-1; unclear D gene. Per the germline V gene, CDR1 is SGHRS and CDR2 is YFSETQ. This CDR3 is built from 14 residues. CDR3 loop: CASSLESSGTEAFF. The DNA of the CDR3 is TGTGCCAGCAGCTTGGAGAGTAGCGGCACTGAAGCTTTCTTT.

With regard to this clonotype: The missing conserved phenylalanine or tryptophan at the end of this CDR3 makes a read error likely. J is TRBJ2-7 and V is TRBV18, with TRBD1 as a possible D gene (6 bases). The CDR3 is made up of 13 amino acids. CDR1 is KGHSH and CDR2 is LQKENI in the germline V gene. The CDR3 is CASSPPGHDEQYL. CDR3 sequence (DNA): TGTGCCAGTTCACCACCGGGACATGACGAGCAGTACCTC.